These T cell receptor beta chains were read from a single sample in a study of CD4+ T cells in melanoma. Repertoires were generated with immunoSEQ multiplex PCR, while TCRdb's copy carries only in-frame clones and drops some. Counted here are more than 15,000 clones, about 72% occurring once; the ten biggest clones make up about an eighth. Source material: cells from a culture (not recorded whether cultured in vitro). The source is a human donor with melanoma. The CDR3 runs from the conserved cysteine through the conserved F or W. The order of the fields is V gene, J gene, D gene, clone size, CDR3 DNA, CDR3 protein. The D gene is left open where the match is weak. The size of a clone is reported for some rows only, either as once, few or many, or as a class for expanded clones.

TRBV7-9	TRBJ1-2	NA	NA	TGTGCCAGCAGCTTAGTAGGGACCAATGGCTACACCTTC	CASSLVGTNGYTF
TRBV5-6	TRBJ2-7	NA	NA	TGTGCCAGCAGCCGCCGGGGATACAGCTCCTACGAGCAGTACTTC	CASSRRGYSSYEQYF
TRBV2	TRBJ2-3	NA	NA	TGTGCCAGCAGTTTTCGGGTGAACACAGATACGCAGTATTTT	CASSFRVNTDTQYF
TRBV5-4	TRBJ2-7	TRBD1	NA	TGTGCCAGCAGCCCCGGACAGGACTACGAGCAGTACTTC	CASSPGQDYEQYF
TRBV6-5	TRBJ1-2	NA	few	TGTGCCAGCAATGGGGGGAGCTCCCTAGGCTACACCTTC	CASNGGSSLGYTF
TRBV5-6	TRBJ2-3	NA	NA	TGTGCCAGCAGCTTAGTCTCCACAGATACGCAGTATTTT	CASSLVSTDTQYF
TRBV5-8	TRBJ2-5	NA	NA	TGTGCCAGCAGCTTAACCGGACATGGAGAGACCCAGTACTTC	CASSLTGHGETQYF
TRBV12-5	TRBJ1-3	NA	NA	TGTGCTAGTGGTTTGGGTAGGCTAGGTATCATATATTTT	CASGLGRLGIIYF
TRBV2	TRBJ1-1	NA	NA	TGTGCCAGCAGTGTCAACGGGATGAACACTGAAGCTTTCTTT	CASSVNGMNTEAFF
TRBV11-1	TRBJ1-2	TRBD1	few	TGTGCCAGCAGCTTATCAAGGGGGCTCTATGGCTACACCTTC	CASSLSRGLYGYTF
TRBV5-1	TRBJ2-1	TRBD1	NA	TGCGCCAGCAGCTTGGGACAGGGGGCTTTCAATGAGCAGTTCTTC	CASSLGQGAFNEQFF
TRBV4-1	TRBJ2-5	TRBD2	NA	TGCGCCAGCAGCCCCTTAGCGGGGGGAGGGGAGACCCAGTACTTC	CASSPLAGGGETQYF
TRBV2	TRBJ1-1	TRBD1	NA	TGTGCCAGTCACCCGGACAGGGACACTGAAGCTTTCTTT	CASHPDRDTEAFF
TRBV6-6	TRBJ2-2	NA	NA	TGTGCCAGCAGTCAGCTGCAGGGCGGCGGGGAGCTGTTTTTT	CASSQLQGGGELFF
TRBV6-1	TRBJ2-5	NA	NA	TGTGCCAGCAGTGAAGCTCTAAGCTCAAGAGGGGAGACCCAGTACTTC	CASSEALSSRGETQYF
TRBV4-2	TRBJ2-3	NA	NA	TGTGCCAGCTGCGGTGGGGGCGGGGGACTCTCCGCAGATACGCAGTATTTT	CASCGGGGGLSADTQYF
TRBV5-5	TRBJ1-3	NA	NA	TGTGCCAGCAGGCGCGTCGCCGGAAACACCATATATTTT	CASRRVAGNTIYF
TRBV30	TRBJ1-1	NA	NA	TGTGCCTGGATCACAGGGTTGTCGATGAACACTGAAGCTTTCTTT	CAWITGLSMNTEAFF
TRBV4-2	TRBJ1-1	TRBD1	NA	TGTGCCAGCAGCCAAGATATCGGACAGGGCAGTAGAGCTTTCTTT	CASSQDIGQGSRAFF
TRBV6-5	TRBJ1-1	NA	NA	TGTGCCAGCAGTTACGGGACACGGAACACTGAAGCTTTCTTT	CASSYGTRNTEAFF
TRBV6-5	TRBJ2-3	TRBD1	once	TGTGCCAGCAGTTACTCGACAGGGATATTTACGCAGTATTTT	CASSYSTGIFTQYF
TRBV6-4	TRBJ1-1	NA	few	TGTGCCAGCAGTATTTCCCGGGACACTGAAGCTTTCTTT	CASSISRDTEAFF
TRBV11-2	TRBJ1-1	NA	medium-sized	TGTGCCAGCAGCTTTCGGTCGGGAAGAGGTGGCACTGAAGCTTTCTTT	CASSFRSGRGGTEAFF
TRBV2	TRBJ2-3	NA	NA	TGTGCCAGCAGTGTCAGGGAGGATACGCAGTATTTT	CASSVREDTQYF
TRBV29-1	TRBJ2-7	NA	NA	TGCAGCGTTGCCCCCCAGGGAGAGGTCCACGAGCAGTACTTC	CSVAPQGEVHEQYF
TRBV6-5	TRBJ2-7	NA	few	TGTGCCAGCAGTTACGCCCGGGGGCGATACGAGCAGTACTTC	CASSYARGRYEQYF
TRBV7-6	TRBJ1-1	NA	NA	TGTGCCAGCAGCTCCTACCCCGGTGGGAACACTGAAGCTTTCTTT	CASSSYPGGNTEAFF
TRBV5-1	TRBJ1-1	TRBD1	NA	TGCGCCAGCAGCGGAGGGACAGGGGTTTTATTGACTTTCTTT	CASSGGTGVLLTFF
TRBV10-3	TRBJ2-2	TRBD2	NA	TGTGCCATCAGCCCTAGCGGGAACACCGGGGAGCTGTTTTTT	CAISPSGNTGELFF
TRBV11-3	TRBJ2-2	TRBD1	NA	TGTGCCAGCAGCTCCAGGGGGCTCACCGGGGAGCTGTTTTTT	CASSSRGLTGELFF
TRBV15	TRBJ2-2	NA	NA	TGTGCCACCAGCAGAGATTGGGGCGGGGAGCTGTTTTTT	CATSRDWGGELFF
TRBV4-1	TRBJ2-7	TRBD1	once	TGCGCCAGCAGCAGGCAAGGACAGGGGGCGGGTGAGCAGTACTTC	CASSRQGQGAGEQYF
TRBV11-2	TRBJ2-7	TRBD1	NA	TGTGCCAGCAGCCCGAGGCCCCCCGGGCAGGGGGCAGGCGAGCAGTACTTC	CASSPRPPGQGAGEQYF
TRBV5-5	TRBJ2-2	NA	NA	TGTGCCAGCAGCTTGGTAGGGGACACGGTCGGTAGGGAGCTGTTTTTT	CASSLVGDTVGRELFF
TRBV5-4	TRBJ1-5	NA	NA	TGTGCCAGCAGCCCCACACCTAATAGCAATCAGCCCCAGCATTTT	CASSPTPNSNQPQHF
TRBV18	TRBJ2-7	TRBD1	NA	TGTGCCAGCTCGTCGGACAGGGCCGAGTTCTCCTACGAGCAGTACTTC	CASSSDRAEFSYEQYF
TRBV30	TRBJ1-6	TRBD1	NA	TGTGCCTGGACCGGGACAGCCAATTCACCCCTCCACTTT	CAWTGTANSPLHF
TRBV4-1	TRBJ1-1	NA	NA	TGCGCCAGCAGCCAAGATCCGGGCCGCACTGAAGCTTTCTTT	CASSQDPGRTEAFF
TRBV4-2	TRBJ2-3	NA	NA	TGTGCCAGCAGCCAAGTGGGGGCCGGTCTCACAGATACGCAGTATTTT	CASSQVGAGLTDTQYF
TRBV27	TRBJ1-2	NA	NA	TGTGCCAGCAGTCCCCTCGGGGGTGGCTACACCTTC	CASSPLGGGYTF
TRBV5-1	TRBJ1-2	NA	few	TGCGCCAGCAGCCCGGGTGACAGTGGGTGGAATGGCTACACCTTC	CASSPGDSGWNGYTF
TRBV19	TRBJ2-7	TRBD1	few	TGTGCCAGTAGCAGGGACAGGGGTTCCTGGGGCTCCTACGAGCAGTACTTC	CASSRDRGSWGSYEQYF